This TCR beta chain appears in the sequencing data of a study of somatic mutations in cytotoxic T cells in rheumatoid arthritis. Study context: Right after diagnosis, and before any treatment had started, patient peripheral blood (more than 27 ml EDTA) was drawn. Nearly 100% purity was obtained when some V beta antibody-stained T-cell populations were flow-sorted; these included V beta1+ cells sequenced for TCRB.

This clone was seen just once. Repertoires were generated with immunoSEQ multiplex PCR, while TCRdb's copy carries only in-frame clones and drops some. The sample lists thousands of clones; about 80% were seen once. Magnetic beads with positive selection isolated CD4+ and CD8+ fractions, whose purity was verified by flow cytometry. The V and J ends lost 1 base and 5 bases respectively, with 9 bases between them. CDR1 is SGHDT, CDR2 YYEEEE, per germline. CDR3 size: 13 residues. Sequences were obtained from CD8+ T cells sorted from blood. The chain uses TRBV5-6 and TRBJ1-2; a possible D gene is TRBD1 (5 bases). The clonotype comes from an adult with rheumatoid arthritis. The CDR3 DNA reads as TGTGCCAGCAGCTTGATAACAGGATATGGCTACACCTTC. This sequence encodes CASSLITGYGYTF.